A selection of T cell receptor beta chains follows, all from one sample in a study of blood T cell repertoires in COVID-19. The data were produced by immunoSEQ multiplex PCR, yet TCRdb's version contains in-frame clones alone and is incomplete. The table shows approximately 340,000 clones, with around 82% occurring only once. Source material: peripheral blood. These receptors originate from a man in his thirties or forties with active or convalescent COVID-19. The CDR3 runs from the conserved cysteine through the conserved F or W. A D gene is named only where the DNA matches it firmly. Size is stated for part of the rows, as once, few or many counts, or as a class when the clone is expanded.

cdr3_nt: TGTGCCAGCAGCTCGTGGACTAGCGGGAGAGTAGATACGCAGTATTTT
cdr3_aa: CASSSWTSGRVDTQYF
j_call: TRBJ2-3
cdr3_length: 16
v_call: TRBV7-2
clone_size: -
d_call: TRBD2

cdr3_nt: TGTGCCAGTAGTACCCCCAGGAGGCCTTCGGATCAGCCCCAGCATTTT
cdr3_aa: CASSTPRRPSDQPQHF
j_call: TRBJ1-5
cdr3_length: 16
v_call: TRBV19
clone_size: -
d_call: -

cdr3_nt: TGTGCCAGCAGCTTCCGCGCTGCGGACAGGGGTAGCACAGATACGCAGTATTTT
cdr3_aa: CASSFRAADRGSTDTQYF
j_call: TRBJ2-3
cdr3_length: 18
v_call: TRBV11-2
clone_size: -
d_call: TRBD1

cdr3_nt: TGTGCCAGCAGCTTAGTTAGCGGGGGCGGTCGCTACGAGCAGTACTTC
cdr3_aa: CASSLVSGGGRYEQYF
j_call: TRBJ2-7
cdr3_length: 16
v_call: TRBV7-8
clone_size: -
d_call: TRBD2

cdr3_nt: TGTGCCAGCAGTGTGGGCAAATTGAACACCGGGGAGCTGTTTTTT
cdr3_aa: CASSVGKLNTGELFF
j_call: TRBJ2-2
cdr3_length: 15
v_call: TRBV2
clone_size: -
d_call: -

cdr3_nt: TGTGCCAGTAGTTATGCCTACGAGCAGTACTTC
cdr3_aa: CASSYAYEQYF
j_call: TRBJ2-7
cdr3_length: 11
v_call: TRBV19
clone_size: -
d_call: -

cdr3_nt: TGTGCCAGCAGTGACGTGAGTCCCTCTGGGGCCAACGTCCTGACTTTC
cdr3_aa: CASSDVSPSGANVLTF
j_call: TRBJ2-6
cdr3_length: 16
v_call: TRBV6-4
clone_size: few
d_call: -

cdr3_nt: TGTGCCAGTAGTACGGGACAGGGGGCTTCACCCCTCCACTTT
cdr3_aa: CASSTGQGASPLHF
j_call: TRBJ1-6
cdr3_length: 14
v_call: TRBV19
clone_size: -
d_call: TRBD1

cdr3_nt: TGTGCCAGCAGCCGCTTAGCGGGAGTGGGCCCAGATACGCAGTATTTT
cdr3_aa: CASSRLAGVGPDTQYF
j_call: TRBJ2-3
cdr3_length: 16
v_call: TRBV11-2
clone_size: -
d_call: TRBD2

cdr3_nt: TGTGCCAGCCTTCTACAGGGGGTTGATGGCTACACCTTC
cdr3_aa: CASLLQGVDGYTF
j_call: TRBJ1-2
cdr3_length: 13
v_call: TRBV5-4
clone_size: -
d_call: TRBD1

cdr3_nt: TGTGCCAGTGTCCAGCGGGAGGCTCCCTACGAGCAGTACTTC
cdr3_aa: CASVQREAPYEQYF
j_call: TRBJ2-7
cdr3_length: 14
v_call: TRBV19
clone_size: -
d_call: TRBD2

cdr3_nt: TGTGCCAGCTCACAGGCCGGGACAGGGGGAGATGGCTACACCTTC
cdr3_aa: CASSQAGTGGDGYTF
j_call: TRBJ1-2
cdr3_length: 15
v_call: TRBV18
clone_size: -
d_call: TRBD1

cdr3_nt: TGTGCCAGCAGCTCCCGGACTAGCGGGGGGCGTGACAATGAGCAGTTCTTC
cdr3_aa: CASSSRTSGGRDNEQFF
j_call: TRBJ2-1
cdr3_length: 17
v_call: TRBV3-1/TRBV3-2
clone_size: -
d_call: TRBD2

cdr3_nt: TGTGCCAGCAGTGACTCTAGCGGGAGGGCAGATACGCAGTATTTT
cdr3_aa: CASSDSSGRADTQYF
j_call: TRBJ2-3
cdr3_length: 15
v_call: TRBV6-4
clone_size: few
d_call: TRBD2

cdr3_nt: TGTGCCACCAACCAGGACAGGGAGAGGTCACCCCTCCACTTT
cdr3_aa: CATNQDRERSPLHF
j_call: TRBJ1-6
cdr3_length: 14
v_call: TRBV15
clone_size: -
d_call: TRBD1

cdr3_nt: TGTGCCAGTAGTATCTCCTCCGCTAACTATGGCTACACCTTC
cdr3_aa: CASSISSANYGYTF
j_call: TRBJ1-2
cdr3_length: 14
v_call: TRBV19
clone_size: -
d_call: -

cdr3_nt: TGTGCCAGCAGCTTGGGACTGTCCTACGAGCAGTACTTC
cdr3_aa: CASSLGLSYEQYF
j_call: TRBJ2-7
cdr3_length: 13
v_call: TRBV7-3
clone_size: few
d_call: -

cdr3_nt: TGCGCCAGCAGTTATCGGACAGGGGGCCGGGAGCAGTACTTC
cdr3_aa: CASSYRTGGREQYF
j_call: TRBJ2-7
cdr3_length: 14
v_call: TRBV5-1
clone_size: once
d_call: TRBD1

cdr3_nt: TGTGCCAGCTCGCCGACTAGCGGGGCTTTTTACGAGCAGTACTTC
cdr3_aa: CASSPTSGAFYEQYF
j_call: TRBJ2-7
cdr3_length: 15
v_call: TRBV18
clone_size: -
d_call: TRBD2

cdr3_nt: TGTGCCAGCAGCTTAAGTCGATCGGTCGGGGCTTTCTTT
cdr3_aa: CASSLSRSVGAFF
j_call: TRBJ1-1
cdr3_length: 13
v_call: TRBV11-2
clone_size: -
d_call: -

cdr3_nt: TGTGCCAGCAGCCGGGGCCCCTACGAGGCGTCCGAGGATGGTTCACCCCTCCACTTT
cdr3_aa: CASSRGPYEASEDGSPLHF
j_call: TRBJ1-6
cdr3_length: 19
v_call: TRBV3-1/TRBV3-2
clone_size: -
d_call: -

cdr3_nt: TGTGCCAGCAGCCAAGCGTCAGGGGTAAGCTATGGCTACACCTTC
cdr3_aa: CASSQASGVSYGYTF
j_call: TRBJ1-2
cdr3_length: 15
v_call: TRBV3-1/TRBV3-2
clone_size: -
d_call: -

cdr3_nt: TGTGCCAGCAGCCAAGATTGGGGGCCAGCGTACCAAGAGACCCAGTACTTC
cdr3_aa: CASSQDWGPAYQETQYF
j_call: TRBJ2-5
cdr3_length: 17
v_call: TRBV3-1/TRBV3-2
clone_size: -
d_call: -

cdr3_nt: TGTGCCAGCAGTAGGCCAAGCGATTTGAATGAAAAACTGTTTTTT
cdr3_aa: CASSRPSDLNEKLFF
j_call: TRBJ1-4
cdr3_length: 15
v_call: TRBV7-3
clone_size: -
d_call: -

cdr3_nt: TGTGCCAGCAGCTTGACGGACAGGATTCGTGGCTACACCTTC
cdr3_aa: CASSLTDRIRGYTF
j_call: TRBJ1-2
cdr3_length: 14
v_call: TRBV5-6
clone_size: -
d_call: TRBD1

cdr3_nt: TGTGCCAGTAGTATACCTTCTGGGACAGGGCCAAATTCACCCCTCCACTTT
cdr3_aa: CASSIPSGTGPNSPLHF
j_call: TRBJ1-6
cdr3_length: 17
v_call: TRBV19
clone_size: -
d_call: TRBD1

cdr3_nt: TGTGCCAGCAGTCTGGAGCCCGGACAGGGAGGGTCCTACGAGCAGTACTTC
cdr3_aa: CASSLEPGQGGSYEQYF
j_call: TRBJ2-7
cdr3_length: 17
v_call: TRBV21-1
clone_size: -
d_call: -